This T cell receptor beta chain was profiled in a study of metastatic and nonmetastatic thyroid tumors. At the level of the study: Repertoire data that came from the blood and tumor or nodule tissue of malignant and benign thyroid patients were compared. Findings and limits, study-wide: Reports indicated that malignant thyroid tumors showed significantly higher TCR beta diversity than benign nodules did, in blood and tumor.

Authors' processing steps: CDR3 was compared across clinicopathological groups, and the resulting differences were used to build a distant-metastasis classifier for papillary thyroid cancer. TCRdb reassembled clones from the PCR reads with MiXCR. The V and J calls and clone size come from TCRdb's table, not from the authors' own analysis. The sample carries about 70,000 clones, around 19% recorded once. Not a single patient had been given any form of treatment at any point before undergoing thyroid surgery. Regarding this clone: Its antigen remains unknown.

CDR3 length equals 16 residues. Germline V gene data show CDR1 as LNHDA and CDR2 as SQIVND (reference sequence). V shed 6 bases and J 9 bases; nucleotides not matched to a gene: 9. The TCR originated in a female donor with papillary thyroid cancer or a benign thyroid nodule (not recorded which). Some clones in this sample may be carry-over from other donors' samples. This sequence joins TRBV19 and TRBJ2-1, with 15 bases aligning to TRBD2. Material for sequencing was blood. Here the CDR3 DNA reads TGTGCCAGTAGGCGGGGACTAGCGGGGGGCCTCGGTGAGCAGTTCTTC. Protein product: CASRRGLAGGLGEQFF.